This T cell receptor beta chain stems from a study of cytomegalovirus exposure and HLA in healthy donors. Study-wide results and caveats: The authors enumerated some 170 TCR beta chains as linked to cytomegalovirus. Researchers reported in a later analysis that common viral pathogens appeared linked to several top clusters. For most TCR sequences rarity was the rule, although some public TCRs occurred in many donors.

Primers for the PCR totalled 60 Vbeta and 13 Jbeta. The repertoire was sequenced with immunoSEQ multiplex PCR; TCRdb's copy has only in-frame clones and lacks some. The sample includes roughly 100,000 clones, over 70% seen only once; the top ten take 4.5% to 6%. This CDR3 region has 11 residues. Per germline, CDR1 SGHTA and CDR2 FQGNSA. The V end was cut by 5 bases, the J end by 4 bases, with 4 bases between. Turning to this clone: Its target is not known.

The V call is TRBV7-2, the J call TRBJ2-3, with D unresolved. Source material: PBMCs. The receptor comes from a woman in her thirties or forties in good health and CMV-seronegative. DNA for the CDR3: TGTGCCAGCAGCGTCGCAGATACGCAGTATTTT. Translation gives CASSVADTQYF.